Below, 30 T cell receptor beta chains from the same sample are listed, as sequenced in a study of lymphopenia after photon versus proton radiotherapy. Libraries were prepared by immunoSEQ multiplex PCR; TCRdb keeps only in-frame clonotypes and omits some of them. The sample carries under 20,000 clones, approximately 91% recorded once. The sample in question was peripheral blood, obtained from a patient treated with proton-based radiotherapy. The receptors derive from a man between 65 and 85 years old with pancreatic cancer.

The chain couples TRBV5-1 to TRBJ2-2; possible D gene TRBD1, 5 bases. The CDR3 sequence is 17 residues long. The V end was cut by 0 bases, the J end by 1 base, with 13 bases between. The germline CDR1 and CDR2 sequences are SGHRS and YFSETQ. DNA of the CDR3: TGCGCCAGCAGCTTGGGTCTACAGGTGCAGAACACCGGGGAGCTGTTTTTT. It codes for CASSLGLQVQNTGELFF.

The genes are TRBV5-1 and TRBJ2-5, with TRBD2 identical over 8 bases. The CDR3 runs 15 residues. CDR1 and CDR2 (germline): SGHRS, YFSETQ. With V trimmed by 4 bases and J by 1 base, 6 bases remained unmatched. In DNA, the CDR3 is TGCGCCAGCAGCCCATCGACTAGCGTCCAAGAGACCCAGTACTTC. As protein: CASSPSTSVQETQYF.

This clone has just one count. This chain uses TRBV2 with TRBJ1-2; 11 bases fit TRBD1. V lost 2 bases, J lost 8 bases, and 10 bases stayed unmatched. CDR1 and CDR2 from the germline V gene are SNHLY and FYNNEI. CDR3 length: 16 amino acids. The CDR3 sequence: CASSETRTGGAGGYTF. The CDR3 DNA sequence: TGTGCCAGCAGTGAAACGAGGACAGGGGGCGCCGGGGGCTACACCTTC.

J is TRBJ2-7 and V is TRBV25-1; 9 bases map to TRBD1. The germline V gene has CDR1 MGHDK and CDR2 SYGVNS. Trimming at V came to 5 bases and at J to 5 bases, leaving 7 bases not matched to a gene. This CDR3 contains 14 residues. CDR3 loop: CASSKGQGNHEQYF. In nucleotides, the CDR3 is TGTGCCAGCAGTAAAGGACAGGGGAACCACGAGCAGTACTTC.

This chain links TRBV19 with TRBJ1-2; 8 bases are a match to TRBD1. CDR1 and CDR2 from the germline V gene are LNHDA and SQIVND (reference sequence). After removal of 5 bases from V and 4 bases from J, the junction contained 9 bases not matched to a gene. The CDR3 totals 15 residues. The CDR3 spells CASSDRDRRVYGYTF. CDR3 in DNA: TGTGCCAGTAGTGACCGGGACAGGAGAGTCTATGGCTACACCTTC. Using reference TRBV19 and TRBJ1-2 for the parts outside the CDR3, the full variable domain is DGGITQSPKYLFRKEGQNVTLSCEQNLNHDAMYWYRQDPGQGLRLIYYSQIVNDFQKGDIAEGYSVSREKKESFPLTVTSAQKNPTAFYLCASSDRDRRVYGYTFGSGTRLTVV.

J is TRBJ2-5 and V is TRBV2, with D perhaps assigned TRBD1 or TRBD2 (6 bases each). The CDR3 consists of 15 residues. From germline, CDR1 is SNHLY and CDR2 FYNNEI. Between the trimmed V and J ends, which lost 6 bases and 1 base, there was a span of 15 bases. For the CDR3, the DNA is TGTGCCAGCAGCGGGGCGTCGGGGGCCCAAGAGACCCAGTACTTC. It codes for CASSGASGAQETQYF.

The V call is TRBV11-3, the J call TRBJ1-3; D gene ambiguous. The CDR3 contains 16 residues. Germline V lookup: CDR1 SGHNT, CDR2 YENEEA. The germline V and J ends were trimmed by 5 bases and 0 bases, with 14 bases remaining between them. CDR3 sequence (DNA): TGTGCCAGCAGCCCCCCATGGGCAGACTCTGGAAACACCATATATTTT. Translating it yields CASSPPWADSGNTIYF.

This chain connects TRBV27 to TRBJ1-2; a possible D gene is TRBD1 (5 bases). V was trimmed by 2 bases and J by 6 bases, leaving 16 bases between them. Germline CDR1 reads MNHEY; CDR2 reads SMNVEV (reference sequence). This CDR3 comprises 15 residues. The CDR3, as DNA: TGTGCCAGCAGTTTAAACCCGCGGGTGGGGCATGGCTACACCTTC. Translation: CASSLNPRVGHGYTF.

The CDR3 DNA is TGTGCCAGCAGCTTATTCTCTAGCGGGGGCCCAGATACGCAGTATTTT. Its translation is CASSLFSSGGPDTQYF. V and J are TRBV7-2 and TRBJ2-3; 10 nucleotides align to TRBD2. Germline loops: CDR1 SGHTA, CDR2 FQGNSA. V dropped 2 bases and J dropped 4; count of bases not matched to a gene: 6. The CDR3 length is 16 residues.

CDR3 nucleotides: TGTGCCAGCAGCCCTCCAGGGGGCGGCTACGAGCAGTACTTC. It specifies CASSPPGGGYEQYF. The rearrangement joins TRBV5-4 to TRBJ2-7; 8 bases match TRBD1. J was trimmed by 3 bases and V by 4 bases; bases with no gene match: 6. CDR1 and CDR2 from the germline V gene are SGHNT and YYREEE (reference sequence). The CDR3 length is 14 residues.

V usage is TRBV2 and J usage is TRBJ2-7; D possibly corresponds to TRBD2 (7 bases). The V gene's germline CDR1 is SNHLY and CDR2 FYNNEI. The CDR3 is 13 amino acids. The V end lost 3 bases, the J end lost 6 bases, and 12 bases lay between the germline ends. CDR3 region: CASSEYREGEQYF. The CDR3 bases are TGTGCCAGCAGTGAGTACAGGGAGGGCGAGCAGTACTTC.

The chain recombines TRBV30 with TRBJ2-7; tentative D call: TRBD2 (6 bases). With 0 bases removed from V and 5 bases from J, the gap between germline ends came to 14 bases. Germline CDR1 GTSNPN, CDR2 SVGIG (reference sequence). The CDR3 totals 14 residues. The CDR3 here is CAWSVPSLANEQYF. CDR3 bases: TGTGCCTGGAGTGTACCCTCCCTAGCGAACGAGCAGTACTTC. The full variable domain, completed using reference TRBV30 and TRBJ2-7, is SQTIHQWPATLVQPVGSPLSLECTVEGTSNPNLYWYRQAAGRGLQLLFYSVGIGQISSEVPQNLSASRPQDRQFILSSKKLLLSDSGFYLCAWSVPSLANEQYFGPGTRLTVT.

J is TRBJ1-3 and V is TRBV9; D gene ambiguous. Germline assignment: CDR1 SGDLS and CDR2 YYNGEE. With 0 bases removed from V and 1 base from J, the gap between germline ends came to 11 bases. The CDR3 consists of 16 residues. The CDR3 spells CASSVETDDSGNTIYF. CDR3 DNA sequence: TGTGCCAGCAGCGTAGAAACAGACGATTCTGGAAACACCATATATTTT. Using reference TRBV9 and TRBJ1-3 for the parts outside the CDR3, the full variable domain is DSGVTQTPKHLITATGQRVTLRCSPRSGDLSVYWYQQSLDQGLQFLIQYYNGEERAKGNILERFSAQQFPDLHSELNLSSLELGDSALYFCASSVETDDSGNTIYFGEGSWLTVV.

V gene TRBV30 combines with J gene TRBJ2-2, with TRBD2 identical over 8 bases. This CDR3 is 15 amino acids long. Germline CDR1 is GTSNPN and CDR2 is SVGIG (reference sequence). Unmatched junction bases numbered 9, after V lost 5 bases and J lost 4 bases. The CDR3 is CAWSKRGRFTGELFF. CDR3 DNA sequence: TGTGCCTGGTCAAAGCGGGGGAGATTCACCGGGGAGCTGTTTTTT.

The chain couples TRBV29-1 to TRBJ2-1; D is ambiguous. With 4 bases removed from V and 7 bases from J, the gap between germline ends came to 14 bases. This CDR3 is 13 amino acids long. The germline V gene has CDR1 SQVTM and CDR2 ANQGSEA. In nucleotides, the CDR3 is TGCAGCGTTGTATTAAATTCTGGGAATGAGCAGTTCTTC. This gives the protein CSVVLNSGNEQFF.

The chain recombines TRBV6-5 with TRBJ2-3; perhaps TRBD1 as D (5 bases). Germline V lookup: CDR1 MNHEY, CDR2 SVGAGI. The CDR3 sequence is 13 residues long. V was pared by 6 bases and J by 3 bases, with 10 bases between. CDR3 loop: CASRSAGTDTQYF. The CDR3 DNA sequence: TGTGCCAGCAGGTCGGCAGGGACAGATACGCAGTATTTT.

This rearrangement joins TRBV5-5 to TRBJ2-6; a weak D match, TRBD1 (6 bases). There are 19 residues in the CDR3. The V gene's germline CDR1 is SGHKS and CDR2 YYEKEE (reference sequence). The V gene lost 3 bases and the J gene lost 0 bases, with 19 bases spanning the gap. CDR3 region: CASSSLPGDASSGANVLTF. CDR3 DNA: TGTGCCAGCAGCTCCCTCCCAGGGGACGCAAGCTCTGGGGCCAACGTCCTGACTTTC.

This chain joins TRBV5-1 and TRBJ2-1; 8 positions match TRBD2. The CDR3 consists of 15 residues. The germline CDR1 and CDR2 sequences are SGHRS and YFSETQ. V trimming: 0 bases; J trimming: 3 bases; junction bases outside the gene matches: 2. The CDR3 is CASSLDGGDYNEQFF. CDR3 in DNA: TGCGCCAGCAGCTTGGACGGGGGGGACTACAATGAGCAGTTCTTC.

The chain joins TRBV5-1 to TRBJ1-4; D perhaps matches TRBD1 (5 bases). Germline-derived CDR1 and CDR2 are SGHRS and YFSETQ. Deletions cut 1 base from V and 8 bases from J, with 15 bases between. The CDR3 runs 15 residues. For the CDR3, the DNA is TGCGCCAGCAGCTTGCTGACCCAAGGGGACGAAAAACTGTTTTTT. Protein product: CASSLLTQGDEKLFF.

CDR3 in amino acids: CASSLAPGLGTEAFF. CDR3 sequence (DNA): TGCGCCAGCAGCTTGGCCCCAGGCCTTGGGACTGAAGCTTTCTTT. The chain joins TRBV5-1 to TRBJ1-1; no clear D. This CDR3 spans 15 amino acids. V was shortened by 0 bases and J by 5 bases, with 14 bases between the two germline ends. CDR1 and CDR2 (germline): SGHRS, YFSETQ.

The CDR3 is CASSYVGGRDGYGYTF. As DNA, the CDR3 is TGTGCCAGCAGTTACGTGGGGGGCAGGGACGGCTATGGCTACACCTTC. The J gene is TRBJ1-2, the V gene TRBV6-5; D possibly corresponds to TRBD1 (6 bases). Germline V gives CDR1 MNHEY, CDR2 SVGAGI. CDR3 length: 16 residues. V dropped 2 bases and J dropped 4 bases, with 17 bases sitting between them.

The V and J genes are TRBV9 and TRBJ2-3, with 7 bases lining up with TRBD2. The CDR3 covers 17 residues. Per germline, CDR1 SGDLS and CDR2 YYNGEE. Trimming at V came to 0 bases and at J to 5 bases, leaving 12 bases not matched to a gene. CDR3 nucleotide sequence: TGTGCCAGCAGCGTAGGGGGCGGACTAGGAATTGTAGATACGCAGTATTTT. This codes for CASSVGGGLGIVDTQYF.

This rearrangement joins TRBV7-2 to TRBJ1-4, with a tentative D call TRBD1 (6 bases). Germline loops: CDR1 SGHTA, CDR2 FQGNSA. V was clipped by 5 bases and J by 11 bases, with 18 bases between them. The CDR3 has 14 residues. The chain's CDR3 is CASSPDSKGKKLFF. The CDR3 DNA follows: TGTGCCAGCAGCCCGGACAGCAAAGGGAAGAAACTGTTTTTT. The whole variable domain, remainder taken from reference TRBV7-2 and TRBJ1-4, is GAGVSQSPSNKVTEKGKDVELRCDPISGHTALYWYRQSLGQGLEFLIYFQGNSAPDKSGLPSDRFSAERTGGSVSTLTIQRTQQEDSAVYLCASSPDSKGKKLFFGSGTQLSVL.

This clone was detected once. The chain is built from TRBV9 and TRBJ1-2, with D tentatively TRBD1 (5 bases). The V end was cut by 4 bases, the J end by 5 bases, with 15 bases between. This CDR3 has 14 residues. The V gene's germline CDR1 is SGDLS and CDR2 YYNGEE. CDR3 sequence: CASSLGGTGYGYTF. The CDR3 coding sequence is TGTGCCAGCAGCCTGGGAGGGACCGGTTATGGCTACACCTTC. Full variable domain (missing parts from reference TRBV9 and TRBJ1-2): DSGVTQTPKHLITATGQRVTLRCSPRSGDLSVYWYQQSLDQGLQFLIQYYNGEERAKGNILERFSAQQFPDLHSELNLSSLELGDSALYFCASSLGGTGYGYTFGSGTRLTVV.

This clone was observed once. The CDR3 sequence is CAWSGTGLSQPQHF. In nucleotides, the CDR3 is TGTGCCTGGAGCGGGACAGGTCTTAGTCAGCCCCAGCATTTT. V gene TRBV30 combines with J gene TRBJ1-5, with 8 bases fitting TRBD1. V lost 3 bases to trimming and J lost 6 bases; unmatched junction nucleotides: 7. This CDR3 is 14 amino acids long. Germline values: CDR1 GTSNPN, CDR2 SVGIG (reference sequence).

The chain uses TRBV30 and TRBJ2-5; 7 bases align to TRBD1. The J segment lost 1 base and the V segment lost 2 bases, leaving 7 bases of the junction unmatched. CDR1 is GTSNPN and CDR2 is SVGIG in the germline V gene (reference sequence). The CDR3 length is 15 residues. Written as DNA, the CDR3 is TGTGCCTGGAGTCCCCCGACAGGGTTCCAAGAGACCCAGTACTTC. Its translation is CAWSPPTGFQETQYF. Full variable domain (outside the CDR3, taken from reference TRBV30 and TRBJ2-5): SQTIHQWPATLVQPVGSPLSLECTVEGTSNPNLYWYRQAAGRGLQLLFYSVGIGQISSEVPQNLSASRPQDRQFILSSKKLLLSDSGFYLCAWSPPTGFQETQYFGPGTRLLVL.

This rearrangement joins TRBV7-8 to TRBJ2-7; D remains unclear. This CDR3 is 11 amino acids long. Trimming pared 2 bases from V and 4 bases from J, leaving 3 bases between. The germline V gene encodes CDR1 SGHVS and CDR2 FQNEAQ. The chain's CDR3 is CASSLSYEQYF. The CDR3 coding sequence is TGTGCCAGCAGCTTAAGTTACGAGCAGTACTTC.

As concerns this clone: The same CDR3 is also encoded by other DNA sequences in this sample. The chain recombines TRBV30 with TRBJ2-7; possibly TRBD1 or TRBD2 for D (5 bases each). CDR1 GTSNPN and CDR2 SVGIG come from the germline V gene (reference sequence). This CDR3 has 13 amino acids. Trimming took 3 bases from V and 0 from J, leaving 9 bases between them. CDR3 DNA: TGTGCCTGGAGCGACGGGGCCTCCTACGAGCAGTACTTC. It encodes CAWSDGASYEQYF.

The rearrangement uses TRBV7-3 and TRBJ1-3, with 9 bases identical to TRBD1. Trimming removed 6 bases from V and 0 bases from J; junction bases left unmatched: 3. The germline V gene has CDR1 SGHTA and CDR2 FQGTGA. This CDR3 spans 15 amino acids. The CDR3 nucleotides are TGTGCCAGCAGACGACAGGGGGACTCTGGAAACACCATATATTTT. Translation gives CASRRQGDSGNTIYF.

The genes are TRBV5-4 and TRBJ2-5, with 7 bases matching TRBD1. With 6 bases clipped from V and 5 bases from J, the junction kept 10 bases outside the gene matches. There are 14 residues in the CDR3. Per germline, CDR1 SGHNT and CDR2 YYREEE (reference sequence). The CDR3 region has the DNA TGTGCCAGCACCAAGACAGGGAAAGAGGAGACCCAGTACTTC. Its translation: CASTKTGKEETQYF.